This T cell receptor (beta chain) was obtained from a study of shared clonotypes between healthy human individuals (TCRdb year 2020). About the study as a whole: The cohort included a few men and a couple of women between 18 and 49 years of age. Each donor's leukapheresis produced roughly between roughly 0.9 and 8.9 billion PBMCs. To estimate repertoire size and how much clonotypes are shared between individuals, the study performed deep sequencing of blood TCR repertoires from about five healthy adults. For each donor, CD4 naive and CD4 memory were each run on three plates, CD8 naive on two plates, and CD8 memory on one plate. To increase sequencing depth and limit assay-specific biases, TCR repertoire library preparation and sequencing were carried out by different laboratories using diverse techniques.

The count of this clone is one. This clone's antigen is unknown. No much larger clonotype is one base removed from it; base qualities were not supplied. TCR CDR3 regions were amplified from genomic DNA by multiplex PCR using the deep immunoSEQ assay. For each cell subset, the extracted genomic DNA was distributed evenly across all wells of several immunoSEQ 96-well plates, and each plate served as one replicate. For sorted subsets, approximately 210 ng of genomic DNA, equivalent to about 30,000 T cell genomes, went into each replicate PCR. Purified libraries were measured with a Qubit 3.0 fluorometer, size-checked on a Bioanalyzer 2100, and measured again with the KAPA Library Quantification kit. A separate single-read 150-cycle Illumina NextSeq 550 flow cell was used to sequence each immunoSEQ 96-well plate. The original pipeline was this. Because the immunoSEQ output included only junctional sequences and no quality scores, the filtering could not be the same as the filtering used for full-length reads. To assign V/J genes and CDR3, sequences were annotated against IMGT germline references using PyIR, a Python wrapper for IgBLAST v1.9. Reads with weak V/J assignments (E-value above 1e-6), missing CDR3, stop codons, out-of-frame junctions, or ambiguous translated residues were removed. V3J clonotypes were defined as sequences sharing an identical inferred V gene, J gene, and CDR3 amino acid sequence. The percentage overlap between two repertoires was calculated by dividing the number of shared unique clonotypes by the size of the smaller repertoire. RTK rarefaction, the Chao1 estimator, and Recon v2.1 estimates of unobserved clonotypes were used to assess repertoire richness. Generation probabilities were computed with OLGA for all TCRbeta clonotypes obtained by the gDNA method from four donors. Sourced from immuneACCESS, this table was stored by TCRdb with only in-frame sequences that have V and J called. A share of the clones is absent; for the studies checked, an unresolved V gene accounts for under half, and the remainder has no known explanation. That table is the source of V, J and clone size, and D and trimming were worked out from the DNA. This sample comprises more than 500,000 clones, roughly 95% of them detected only once. The ten largest clones represent approximately 0.067% of the sample.

The V end loses 2 bases and the J end loses 3 bases, and a stretch of 10 bases separates them. The germline V gene gives CDR1 as MDHEN and CDR2 as SYDVKM. The CDR3 runs 15 amino acids, cysteine and phenylalanine included. Of all the DNA, just the CDR3 is kept, 45 bases in frame from base 1. The paper as a whole reports these results and caveats: The small number of donors limited the genetic and exposure-history diversity represented. Incomplete sequencing was indicated by rarefaction of sorted-subset datasets, despite the large sequencing depth. Compared with non-shared clonotypes, clonotypes shared by all four sorted-subset donors had higher generation probabilities. About 5% of naive CD4, around 3.6% of naive CD8, 2.3% of memory CD4, and approximately 0.39% of memory CD8 clonotypes were shared across a few donors. Sampling was restricted to blood, and TCR repertoires in tissue are likely to differ from TCR repertoires in blood. Larger estimated clonotype richness was generally found for naive subsets than for memory subsets. Pairwise subsampling indicated that sequencing depth was expected to affect the degree of clonotype sharing among donors.

The donors were healthy, HIV-negative adults with no recently reported acute infections or vaccinations. Every donor was a Caucasian adult living in Nashville, Tennessee, USA. CD4+ T cells were enriched by magnetic negative selection; naive cells were then positively selected on CD45RA, and the negative fraction formed the memory subset. Blood was obtained by leukapheresis, after which PBMCs were separated by Ficoll-Histopaque density gradient centrifugation and cryopreserved in liquid nitrogen vapor phase. Analytical flow cytometry was used to check the purity and quantity of each magnetically sorted T cell population. Genomic DNA was isolated from each sorted fraction and quantified by UV absorbance on a Nanodrop 2000c.

This chain is built from TRBV28 and TRBJ2-2, and possibly TRBD2, on 6 matching bases. The sample consisted of naive CD4+ T cells sorted from blood. The cell subset or site label, as the study defines it: CD45RA+ positively selected. This receptor was taken from a woman aged 30 to 39 in good health. Here the CDR3 is given as CASSLHSGYTGELFF. The DNA reads TGTGCCAGCAGTTTACATAGCGGATACACCGGGGAGCTGTTTTTT. Supplemented by the reference TRBV28 and TRBJ2-2 proteins around the CDR3, the complete variable domain is DVKVTQSSRYLVKRTGEKVFLECVQDMDHENMFWYRQDPGLGLRLIYFSYDVKMKEKGDIPEGYSVSREKKERFSLILESASTNQTSMYLCASSLHSGYTGELFFGEGSRLTVL.